This entry concerns a single TCR beta chain. Original data processing: By means of reference gene primer amplification, nucleated cell counts were estimated. Repertoires were generated with immunoSEQ multiplex PCR, while TCRdb's copy carries only in-frame clones and drops some. V, J and clone size are those of that table, while D and trimming were read from the DNA. The sample lists approximately 200,000 clones; about 86% were seen once. This record comes from a study of blood T cell repertoires in COVID-19. About the research overall: Samples came from the United States, Italy and Spain, spanning acute and convalescent COVID-19. PBMCs, B-cell-depleted T cells, or T cells were the source of the cDNA or gDNA that made up the material.

Germline CDR1 and CDR2: LGHDT and YNNKEL (reference sequence). Trimming took 2 bases from V and 2 from J; bases not matched to a gene: 4. The CDR3 consists of 17 residues. The rearrangement links TRBV3-1 (or the pseudogene TRBV3-2) to TRBJ2-1; 12 positions match TRBD2. The source material was peripheral blood. The TCR comes from a woman aged 45-65 years with acute or convalescent COVID-19. The DNA of the CDR3 is TGTGCCAGCAGCCAACCTAGCGGGGGGGGTACCTACAATGAGCAGTTCTTC. Protein: CASSQPSGGGTYNEQFF.